This T cell receptor beta chain was observed in a study of blood T cell repertoires in COVID-19. Using immunoSEQ multiplex PCR, the repertoire was profiled, and TCRdb retains in-frame clones only, with some absent. The sample carries about 100,000 clones, about 90% recorded once. Germline V CDR1 and CDR2: LGHDT, YNNKEL (reference sequence). CDR3 length equals 16 residues. Losses at the gene ends were 4 bases for V and 2 bases for J; bases not matched to a gene: 6. The sample was peripheral blood. The origin of this receptor is a man younger than 40 in a cohort sampled during active COVID-19. This chain links TRBV3-1 (or the pseudogene TRBV3-2) with TRBJ1-5, with 9 bases fitting TRBD1. CDR3 amino acids: CASSPTGGRGNQPQHF. CDR3 in DNA: TGTGCCAGCAGCCCCACAGGGGGCAGGGGCAATCAGCCCCAGCATTTT.